This TCR beta chain comes out of a study of T cell responses to AZD1222 COVID-19 vaccine. Study overall: Second doses were pooled across both intervals (about 4 or about 12 weeks).

TCRdb keeps only in-frame clones here, not all; method: immunoSEQ multiplex PCR. Counted here are around 99,000 clones, around 94% occurring once; the ten biggest clones make up 10% to 15%. Germline V gene data show CDR1 as SGHNT and CDR2 as YYREEE (reference sequence). This CDR3 is 14 amino acids long. Trimming cost V 4 bases and J 7 bases; bases outside gene matches: 5. A word on this clone: Its target is unknown.

Overall study findings and caveats: Clonal diversity may have been underestimated, and the donors were mostly white British, with more females than males. Rises in breadth and depth of Spike-specific TCRs came after two AZD1222 doses.

This rearrangement joins TRBV5-4 to TRBJ2-2, with 9 nucleotides matching TRBD1. This receptor was identified in an adult in good health. The material was peripheral blood, obtained on day 0 of AZD1222 vaccination. The CDR3 loop is CASSTDRGNGELFF. CDR3 DNA: TGTGCCAGCAGCACCGACAGGGGGAACGGGGAGCTGTTTTTT.